Listed here are 25 T cell receptor beta chains from one sample, sequenced in a study of lymphopenia after photon versus proton radiotherapy. The method was immunoSEQ multiplex PCR; TCRdb's version includes in-frame clones alone and lacks a portion of them. The data show 35,000 to 50,000 clones, around nine tenths seen once. The sample consisted of peripheral blood, taken from a patient treated with photon-based radiotherapy. These receptors were obtained from a man in his sixties with cholangiocarcinoma.

This chain joins TRBV4-1 and TRBJ1-5; no firm D call. The CDR3 runs to 16 residues. The V end lost 0 bases, the J end lost 0 bases, and 9 bases lay between the germline ends. CDR1 and CDR2 (germline): MGHRA, YSYEKL. This CDR3 is CASSQEVDSSNQPQHF. CDR3 DNA: TGCGCCAGCAGCCAAGAAGTCGACTCTAGCAATCAGCCCCAGCATTTT.

The chain has TRBV7-8 and TRBJ1-5; D ambiguous. The germline V gene encodes CDR1 SGHVS and CDR2 FQNEAQ. V lost 6 bases and J 2 bases, leaving 20 bases between the germline ends. CDR3 length: 17 amino acids. CDR3 region: CASSPRTGAMGNQPQHF. In DNA, the CDR3 is TGTGCCAGCAGTCCCAGGACCGGTGCGATGGGCAATCAGCCCCAGCATTTT.

The sample holds one count of this clone. The chain uses TRBV7-9 and TRBJ1-2; D unresolved. V dropped 5 bases and J dropped 7 bases, with 11 bases sitting between them. CDR1 is SEHNR, CDR2 FQNEAQ, per germline (reference sequence). This CDR3 comprises 12 residues. The CDR3 DNA sequence: TGTGCCAGCAGCATACTGGGGTCTGGCTACACCTTC. It codes for CASSILGSGYTF.

The chain uses TRBV7-2 and TRBJ2-4, with D perhaps matching TRBD1 (6 bases). There are 14 residues in the CDR3. Germline CDR1 and CDR2: SGHTA and FQGNSA. Between the trimmed V and J ends, which lost 0 bases and 8 bases, there was a span of 11 bases. This CDR3 reads CASSLALGADIQYF. For the CDR3, the DNA is TGTGCCAGCAGCTTAGCGCTGGGGGCCGACATTCAGTACTTC.

V is TRBV28 and J is TRBJ2-3; 9 nucleotides agree with TRBD2. The CDR3 has 15 residues. In germline, CDR1 is MDHEN, CDR2 SYDVKM. Trimming cost V 5 bases and J 9 bases; bases outside gene matches: 12. In DNA form, the CDR3 reads TGTGCCAGCAGTATAAACCTAGCGGGATCCATGACGCAGTATTTT. Protein sequence: CASSINLAGSMTQYF.

V gene TRBV4-2 combines with J gene TRBJ1-1, with 7 positions matching TRBD1. CDR3 length equals 16 residues. Germline lookup yields CDR1 LGHNA and CDR2 YNFKEQ. Trimming at V came to 2 bases and at J to 2 bases, leaving 8 bases not matched to a gene. CDR3 region: CASSQRPTGSNTEAFF. Written as DNA, the CDR3 is TGTGCCAGCAGCCAAAGGCCGACAGGGTCTAACACTGAAGCTTTCTTT.

The chain links TRBV28 to TRBJ2-1; 12 bases line up with TRBD2. The CDR3 covers 15 residues. Trimming took 6 bases from V and 7 from J; bases not matched to a gene: 7. Germline loops: CDR1 MDHEN, CDR2 SYDVKM. This chain's CDR3 is CASRLTSGRVNEQFF. DNA for the CDR3: TGTGCCAGCAGGTTGACTAGCGGGAGAGTGAATGAGCAGTTCTTC. Together with reference TRBV28 and TRBJ2-1, the CDR3 gives the full variable domain: DVKVTQSSRYLVKRTGEKVFLECVQDMDHENMFWYRQDPGLGLRLIYFSYDVKMKEKGDIPEGYSVSREKKERFSLILESASTNQTSMYLCASRLTSGRVNEQFFGPGTRLTVL.

V usage is TRBV19 and J usage is TRBJ2-7; D possibly corresponds to TRBD2 (6 bases). CDR1 is LNHDA, CDR2 SQIVND, per germline (reference sequence). The CDR3 covers 14 residues. Deletions cut 3 bases from V and 7 bases from J, with 16 bases between. CDR3: CASSMRGGQGEQYF. The CDR3, as DNA: TGTGCCAGTAGTATGAGAGGAGGGCAGGGTGAGCAGTACTTC.

V and J are TRBV6-5 and TRBJ2-2; a possible D gene is TRBD2 (6 bases). Germline CDR1 and CDR2: MNHEY and SVGAGI. CDR3 size: 13 residues. Trimming pared 3 bases from V and 6 bases from J, leaving 8 bases between. The CDR3 DNA follows: TGTGCCAGCAGTTATCGGGGGTCCGGGGAGCTGTTTTTT. Translation: CASSYRGSGELFF.

This clone was observed once. This chain joins TRBV18 and TRBJ1-5, with D possibly matching TRBD1 (5 bases). Germline assignment: CDR1 KGHSH and CDR2 LQKENI. CDR3 length equals 14 residues. The V end lost 3 bases, the J end lost 5 bases, and 11 bases lay between the germline ends. The CDR3, as DNA: TGTGCCAGCTCACCGGATGCGGGGGATCAGCCCCAGCATTTT. Translating it yields CASSPDAGDQPQHF.

The chain joins TRBV7-9 to TRBJ1-2; D uncertain. V gave up 7 bases and J gave up 5 bases, with 11 bases separating them. The length of the CDR3 is 12 residues. Looked up from germline, CDR1 is SEHNR and CDR2 is FQNEAQ (reference sequence). The CDR3 protein is CASIDIGYGYTF. Written as DNA, the CDR3 is TGTGCCAGCATCGACATCGGTTATGGCTACACCTTC.

The gene calls are TRBV7-2 and TRBJ2-7; weak D call: TRBD1 (6 bases). The germline V and J ends were trimmed by 4 bases and 2 bases, with 12 bases remaining between them. Germline lookup yields CDR1 SGHTA and CDR2 FQGNSA. The CDR3 runs 14 residues. The CDR3 DNA reads as TGTGCCAGCAGCTACCTACAGGGCACCTACGAGCAGTACTTC. Amino acids: CASSYLQGTYEQYF.

This chain connects TRBV28 to TRBJ1-5; a weak D match, TRBD1 (5 bases). V was shortened by 4 bases and J by 5 bases, with 6 bases between the two germline ends. The CDR3 extends over 12 amino acids. Germline values: CDR1 MDHEN, CDR2 SYDVKM. CDR3 nucleotides: TGTGCCAGCAGTTCGGGGCATCAGCCCCAGCATTTT. Translating gives CASSSGHQPQHF.

With respect to this clone: Relative to the germline gene, one junction end is altered; a read error may explain this. The chain joins TRBV7-7 to TRBJ2-7; a weak D match, TRBD2 (7 bases). Looked up from germline, CDR1 is SSHAT and CDR2 is FNYEAQ (reference sequence). The CDR3 totals 15 residues. CDR3 protein: CASSPVSGGNYEQYF. The CDR3 coding sequence is TGTGCTAGCAGCCCCGTTTCGGGGGGCAATTACGAGCAGTACTTC.

This chain links TRBV4-3 with TRBJ2-2; D is possibly TRBD1 or TRBD2 (5 bases each). The CDR3 contains 15 residues. The V end was cut by 1 base, the J end by 5 bases, with 11 bases between. Germline CDR1 is LGHNA and CDR2 is YSLEER. The CDR3 sequence: CASSQGGALTGELFF. DNA for the CDR3: TGCGCCAGCAGCCAAGGAGGGGCGCTTACCGGGGAGCTGTTTTTT.

The V and J genes are TRBV7-9 and TRBJ2-5; D not certain. This CDR3 has 14 amino acids. V lost 3 bases to trimming and J lost 0 bases, with 8 bases between them. Germline V gives CDR1 SEHNR, CDR2 FQNEAQ (reference sequence). The DNA for the CDR3 is TGTGCCAGCAGCTTCACATCTTACCAAGAGACCCAGTACTTC. It translates to CASSFTSYQETQYF.

This chain joins TRBV4-3 and TRBJ2-3; 8 bases align to TRBD1. The V and J ends lost 1 base and 3 bases, in that order; junction bases with no gene match: 0. The germline V gene encodes CDR1 LGHNA and CDR2 YSLEER. CDR3 length equals 14 residues. CDR3 DNA sequence: TGCGCCAGCAGCCAAGGGACAGGGACAGATACGCAGTATTTT. Encoded protein: CASSQGTGTDTQYF.

The CDR3 region has the DNA TGCGCCAGCAGCTCGGGACAGGGGTACGGTATCTACGAGCAGTACTTC. The encoded protein is CASSSGQGYGIYEQYF. The rearrangement joins TRBV5-1 to TRBJ2-7; 10 nucleotides line up with TRBD1. The CDR3 consists of 16 residues. The V segment lost 3 bases and the J segment 3 bases; nucleotides outside the gene matches: 9. Germline V gives CDR1 SGHRS, CDR2 YFSETQ.

V usage is TRBV7-2 and J usage is TRBJ2-1; 10 bases fit TRBD2. The V gene end was trimmed by 0 bases and the J gene end by 4 bases; junction bases not matched to a gene: 6. Germline V lookup: CDR1 SGHTA, CDR2 FQGNSA. The CDR3 loop spans 17 amino acids. CDR3 DNA sequence: TGTGCCAGCAGCTTAGCACTGAGCGGGGGGGCTTACAATGAGCAGTTCTTC. Its translation: CASSLALSGGAYNEQFF.

The rearrangement joins TRBV11-3 to TRBJ2-7; TRBD2 matches 14 bases. CDR1 is SGHNT and CDR2 is YENEEA in the germline V gene. J lost 2 bases, V lost 4 bases, and 7 bases had no gene match. CDR3 size: 17 residues. The CDR3 coding sequence is TGTGCCAGCAGCTACGTGACTAGCGGGGGGGTCCCCTACGAGCAGTACTTC. Amino acids: CASSYVTSGGVPYEQYF.

V and J are TRBV5-1 and TRBJ2-7; 7 bases map to TRBD1. Trimming removed 1 base from V and 3 bases from J; junction bases left unmatched: 4. This CDR3 is built from 14 residues. Germline values: CDR1 SGHRS, CDR2 YFSETQ. The CDR3 protein is CASSLRGQNYEQYF. The CDR3 DNA sequence: TGCGCCAGCAGCTTGAGGGGACAGAACTACGAGCAGTACTTC.

This sequence joins TRBV20-1 and TRBJ2-7; no clear D gene. The CDR3 totals 11 residues. Germline CDR1 is DFQATT and CDR2 is SNEGSKA (reference sequence). V lost 1 base and J 3 bases, leaving 4 bases between the germline ends. CDR3 nucleotides: TGCAGTGCTAGAGGTCTCTACGAGCAGTACTTC. Translation gives CSARGLYEQYF.

The chain uses TRBV11-2 and TRBJ2-5; 8 bases fit TRBD2. CDR3 length equals 17 residues. Trimming at V came to 2 bases and at J to 5 bases, leaving 13 bases not matched to a gene. Germline CDR1 SGHAT, CDR2 FQNNGV. CDR3 region: CASSLNGGGSMEETQYF. CDR3 in DNA: TGTGCCAGCAGCTTAAACGGGGGGGGCTCTATGGAGGAGACCCAGTACTTC.

The chain is built from TRBV2 and TRBJ2-1; 9 nucleotides agree with TRBD2. The germline V gene has CDR1 SNHLY and CDR2 FYNNEI. The ends lost 5 bases at V and 2 bases at J; junction bases unmatched: 4. This CDR3 spans 15 amino acids. In DNA form, the CDR3 reads TGTGCCAGCAGTCGACTAGCGGAGACCTACAATGAGCAGTTCTTC. Translated: CASSRLAETYNEQFF.

The chain recombines TRBV9 with TRBJ2-3, with D possibly TRBD1 on 5 matching bases. From germline, CDR1 is SGDLS and CDR2 YYNGEE. CDR3 length: 18 residues. V was clipped by 0 bases and J by 5 bases, with 22 bases between them. The CDR3, as DNA: TGTGCCAGCAGCGTAGGAGCCACTGGGGCGCGGCTTCTAGATACGCAGTATTTT. Translated, it gives CASSVGATGARLLDTQYF.